Listed below are T cell receptor beta chains from one sample, sequenced in a study of cytomegalovirus exposure and HLA in healthy donors. The data were produced by immunoSEQ multiplex PCR, yet TCRdb's version contains in-frame clones alone and is incomplete. The sample lists 190,000 or so clones, more than 80% seen once, with 0.6% to 0.7% in the top ten. Sequenced material: PBMCs. The receptors were gathered from a boy aged 5-17 years in good health and CMV-seronegative. The CDR3 runs from the conserved cysteine through the conserved F or W. Fields, in order: V gene, clone size, D gene, J gene, CDR3 DNA, CDR3 protein. The D gene is left open where the match is weak. Rows give clone size only sometimes, using once, few, many, or a class for an expanded clone.

TRBV6-6	NA	NA	TRBJ1-1	TGTGCCAGCAGTTACTCCGGGTACAGGCGCCACACTGAAGCTTTCTTT	CASSYSGYRRHTEAFF
TRBV11-1	NA	TRBD1	TRBJ2-7	TGTGCCAGCAGCTTAGAAGCCGGGACAGGGGGAGGCGAGCAGTACTTC	CASSLEAGTGGGEQYF
TRBV10-3	NA	TRBD1	TRBJ2-5	TGTGCCATCAGTGATTTTCCGGACAGGGAAGAAGAGACCCAGTACTTC	CAISDFPDREEETQYF
TRBV7-2	NA	NA	TRBJ1-1	TGTGCCAGCAGCTTACGAGTCACCGAAGCTTTCTTT	CASSLRVTEAFF
TRBV5-1	NA	NA	TRBJ1-2	TGCGCCAGCAGCTTGGAAAGCTCCAACTATGGCTACACCTTC	CASSLESSNYGYTF
TRBV6-1	NA	NA	TRBJ1-5	TGTGCCAGCAGTGGTAGGAGGGCAGATCCTAGCAATCAGCCCCAGCATTTT	CASSGRRADPSNQPQHF
TRBV5-6	NA	TRBD1	TRBJ1-2	TGTGCCAGCAGTCCCAGGGGGAACTATGGCTACACCTTC	CASSPRGNYGYTF
TRBV13	NA	NA	TRBJ2-5	TGTGCCAGCAGCTTAGACCGGGGGGCGTCACAAGAGACCCAGTACTTC	CASSLDRGASQETQYF
TRBV7-9	NA	NA	TRBJ1-1	TGTGCCAGCAGCTTACTTGGCGGAGCTGGGGGGACTGAAGCTTTCTTT	CASSLLGGAGGTEAFF
TRBV7-9	NA	NA	TRBJ1-1	TGTGCCAGCAGCTTAGTTGGGGGCAGGAACACTGAAGCTTTCTTT	CASSLVGGRNTEAFF
TRBV29-1	NA	TRBD1	TRBJ2-7	TGCAGCGTTGAAGACGGGACAGGTGTGTACGAGCAGTACTTC	CSVEDGTGVYEQYF
TRBV30	NA	TRBD1	TRBJ2-2	TGTGCCCTCCGGGACAGCTACACCGGGGAGCTGTTTTTT	CALRDSYTGELFF
TRBV15	NA	TRBD2	TRBJ2-1	TGTGCCACCAGCAAAATTTCTGGGACTAGCGAGTCGCAGTTCTTC	CATSKISGTSESQFF
TRBV13	once	NA	TRBJ1-3	TGTGCCAGCAGCTTAGAACGGGAGCGGTACTCTGGAAACACCATATATTTT	CASSLERERYSGNTIYF
TRBV7-8	NA	TRBD1	TRBJ1-4	TGTGCCAGCAGCCCTTACACAGGGGGCCGTAATGAAAAACTGTTTTTT	CASSPYTGGRNEKLFF
TRBV7-9	once	NA	TRBJ1-4	TGTGGAACAAAGGGGGGGGCTAATGAAAAACTGTTTTTT	CGTKGGANEKLFF
TRBV23-1	NA	NA	TRBJ2-1	TGCGCCAGCACGCCGGGTGGCGATGAGCAGTTCTTC	CASTPGGDEQFF
TRBV6-1	NA	NA	TRBJ2-5	TGTGCCAGCAGTGAAGTGGGGCGGCAGTACTTC	CASSEVGRQYF
TRBV25-1	NA	NA	TRBJ1-1	TGTGCCAGCAGTACCTTCGGGGGGCCGAACACTGAAGCTTTCTTT	CASSTFGGPNTEAFF
TRBV5-1	few	NA	TRBJ1-2	TGCGCCAGCAGCTTAACAGGAGGGTCGAGAGGCTACACCTTC	CASSLTGGSRGYTF
TRBV5-4	NA	TRBD1	TRBJ2-7	TGTGCCAGCAGCTTGGGCGGGGCCCCGGGACAGGGAGCCTACGAGCAGTACTTC	CASSLGGAPGQGAYEQYF
TRBV4-3	NA	NA	TRBJ2-5	TGCGCCAGCAGCCAGAGTTTATTGGGGGCGCGAGAGACCCAGTACTTC	CASSQSLLGARETQYF
TRBV2	NA	NA	TRBJ1-2	TGTGCCAGCAGTGACGGGACATACCTCGACTATGGCTACACCTTC	CASSDGTYLDYGYTF
TRBV19	NA	NA	TRBJ2-5	TGTGCCAGTAGGGGTGGGGCGGAGACCCAGTACTTC	CASRGGAETQYF
TRBV5-4	NA	TRBD2	TRBJ2-5	TGTGCCAGCAGCAACGGACTAGCGGGAGGGCAAGAGACCCAGTACTTC	CASSNGLAGGQETQYF
TRBV10-3	NA	NA	TRBJ1-2	TGTGCCATCAGTGAGGGGAGGGGCAGGGGCTACACCTTC	CAISEGRGRGYTF
TRBV5-8	once	NA	TRBJ1-5	TGTGCCAGCAGCTTGCACACTATGAATCAGCCCCAGCATTTT	CASSLHTMNQPQHF
TRBV7-8	few	TRBD2	TRBJ2-2	TGTGCCAGCAGCGGAACTAGCGGGGCCTATGGCACCGGGGAGCTGTTTTTT	CASSGTSGAYGTGELFF
TRBV29-1	NA	TRBD1	TRBJ2-7	TGCAGCGTGGGGGGGGGACAGGGGACCTCCTACGAGCAGTACTTC	CSVGGGQGTSYEQYF
TRBV2	few	TRBD1	TRBJ1-1	TGTGCCAGCAGTGTCGGGACAGATGAAGCTTTCTTT	CASSVGTDEAFF
TRBV7-9	NA	NA	TRBJ1-5	TGTTCCAGCAGCTTAGCCTCCGGTCGGAATCAGCCCCAGCATTTT	CSSSLASGRNQPQHF
TRBV15	NA	NA	TRBJ2-1	TGTGCCACCAGCAGAGATTTATCCGAGGGAATGTACAATGAGCAGTTCTTC	CATSRDLSEGMYNEQFF
TRBV6-1	NA	NA	TRBJ2-3	TGTGCCAGCAAAATTCGAAGCGAGAGCACAGATACGCAGTATTTT	CASKIRSESTDTQYF
TRBV11-2	few	NA	TRBJ1-1	TGTGCCAGCAGTTCTATGGGACTGACAATGAACACTGAAGCTTTCTTT	CASSSMGLTMNTEAFF
TRBV6-5	few	NA	TRBJ1-2	TGTGCCAGCAGTTTCGGGTTTAACTATGGCTACACCTTC	CASSFGFNYGYTF
TRBV27	NA	TRBD1	TRBJ1-2	TGTGCCAGCAGTTTCGGTGACAGGGAGTACTATGGCTACACCTTC	CASSFGDREYYGYTF
TRBV6-5	NA	NA	TRBJ2-7	TGTGCCAGCAGGCCGTGGGGCAGAACCACGGACGAGCAGTACTTC	CASRPWGRTTDEQYF
TRBV2	NA	TRBD1	TRBJ2-6	TGTGCCGCAAGGGACAGGGACAAGCCTGGGGCCAACGTCCTGACTTTC	CAARDRDKPGANVLTF
TRBV6-5	few	TRBD1	TRBJ1-2	TGTGCCAGCACCAGACAGGGGGACTATGGCTACACCTTC	CASTRQGDYGYTF
TRBV19	NA	NA	TRBJ1-1	TGTGCCAGTAGTATCCGGACCCTCGGGGACACTGAAGCTTTCTTT	CASSIRTLGDTEAFF
TRBV4-3	NA	NA	TRBJ1-1	TGCGCCAGCAGCCAAGATTCCGGACTGTTCATGAACACTGAAGCTTTCTTT	CASSQDSGLFMNTEAFF
TRBV30	few	NA	TRBJ1-2	TGTGCCTGGAGGGAGGGCGGTCCAAGCTACACCTTC	CAWREGGPSYTF
TRBV19	NA	NA	TRBJ1-1	TGTGCCAGTAGTATCCGAGCGGGCTGGACTGAAGCTTTCTTT	CASSIRAGWTEAFF
TRBV19	NA	TRBD1	TRBJ1-3	TGTGCCAGTAGTATCCCGACAGGGGCTGGAAACACCATATATTTT	CASSIPTGAGNTIYF
TRBV2	once	NA	TRBJ1-1	TGTGCCAGCACCGACCCCCGGACAGCTCTTGAAGCTTTCTTT	CASTDPRTALEAFF
TRBV6-5	NA	NA	TRBJ1-2	TGTGCCAGCAGTTTATTGGGCCCCGGTAGAGGCTACACCTTC	CASSLLGPGRGYTF
TRBV9	once	TRBD1	TRBJ1-2	TGTGCCAGCAGCGGGACAGGTGCCTATTCTGACTACACCTTC	CASSGTGAYSDYTF
TRBV7-9	NA	NA	TRBJ2-7	TGTGCCAGCAGCTTAGGAACACCCCCGTTCTACGAGCAGTACTTC	CASSLGTPPFYEQYF
TRBV10-3	NA	TRBD2	TRBJ2-3	TGTGCCATCAGTGATACTAGCGGAAACACAGATACGCAGTATTTT	CAISDTSGNTDTQYF